A selection of T cell receptor beta chains follows, all from one sample in a study of blood T cells in healthy people across ages. In TCRdb, the 5' RACE reads were re-called with MiXCR into one record per CDR3 protein. In the table there are about 1,400,000 distinct CDR3 sequences, approximately 38% of which are singletons. Sequenced input: blood. The receptors shown here come from a woman aged 18 to 35 in good health. CDR3s include the opening cysteine and the closing phenylalanine or tryptophan. Fields, in order: CDR3 protein, V gene.

CDR3: CASSPGRGSSYEQYF
V: TRBV13

CDR3: CASSFEDQNEQYF
V: TRBV27

CDR3: CSARDRDKGQRYEQYF
V: TRBV20-1

CDR3: CASRGRDSTYEQYF
V: TRBV12-3/TRBV12-4

CDR3: CSAKPAVYQPQHF
V: TRBV20-1

CDR3: CASWGGQGRNPDYGYTF
V: TRBV7-9

CDR3: CAISEEQGKQPQHF
V: TRBV10-3

CDR3: CSVEGVAGGETQYF
V: TRBV29-1

CDR3: CASSLVADTDTQYF
V: TRBV5-1

CDR3: CASSYSMRDGRAYNEQFF
V: TRBV6-2/TRBV6-3

CDR3: CASNTRLQETQYF
V: TRBV7-2

CDR3: CASSKAGPWYQETQYF
V: TRBV21-1

CDR3: CASSLRDRVGEQYF
V: TRBV7-2

CDR3: CAGRFSGGEQYF
V: TRBV2

CDR3: CASSQDWLYEQFF
V: TRBV4-1

CDR3: CASSSDRRLAGDNEQFF
V: TRBV5-1

CDR3: CSAGSSGGAYTDTQYF
V: TRBV20-1

CDR3: CASSLMAGVGELFF
V: TRBV12-3/TRBV12-4

CDR3: CASSLKAQSRETQYF
V: TRBV7-7

CDR3: CASSVGGDRGFRAETQYF
V: TRBV9

CDR3: CASSSTGNGNQPQHF
V: TRBV6-6

CDR3: CASSEEATNEKLFF
V: TRBV2

CDR3: CASSHRGTSGSSHTDTQYF
V: TRBV2

CDR3: CAISESRGASTDTQYF
V: TRBV10-3

CDR3: CASTPERESSYEQYF
V: TRBV27

CDR3: CVSSLEFTAASGNNEQFF
V: TRBV7-9

CDR3: CASKPQLQVQNYNSPLHF
V: TRBV7-2

CDR3: CASSLVTATYEQYF
V: TRBV5-1

CDR3: CASSEALNNEQFF
V: TRBV2

CDR3: CASSLGAFYNEQFF
V: TRBV7-2

CDR3: CSAGRLAGGHEQYF
V: TRBV20-1

CDR3: CASSSDEVKETQYF
V: TRBV2

CDR3: CASSQGSGGDQYF
V: TRBV3-1

CDR3: CSARREYTYNEQYF
V: TRBV20-1

CDR3: CASSLTVRETQYF
V: TRBV5-1

CDR3: CSARGTGTRREKLFF
V: TRBV20-1

CDR3: CASSLSRLAGAYNEQYF
V: TRBV7-9

CDR3: CASSHRGTGGPGYGYTF
V: TRBV27

CDR3: CATSDPQGAGEKLFF
V: TRBV24-1

CDR3: CSVGQANYGYTF
V: TRBV29-1

CDR3: CASSYSPAYRAPNEKLFF
V: TRBV6-5

CDR3: CASSEAEWRGHGYTF
V: TRBV6-1

CDR3: CASSLEVIGYEQYF
V: TRBV11-2

CDR3: CASSLVRLGETQYF
V: TRBV11-2

CDR3: CASSYQGDTQYF
V: TRBV3-1

CDR3: CASSVEKGTERKQYF
V: TRBV9

CDR3: CASSEDGLPYNSPLHF
V: TRBV2

CDR3: CASSHPQSSYEQYF
V: TRBV3-1

CDR3: CASSQPPPGNEQFF
V: TRBV4-2

CDR3: CASSYWTGSYEQYF
V: TRBV6-2/TRBV6-3

CDR3: CASSLDVALNTGELFF
V: TRBV7-2

CDR3: CASSDQMGGKVNEQFF
V: TRBV6-1

CDR3: CASSQGTGAIEAFF
V: TRBV4-1

CDR3: CSANPTSGKYNEQYF
V: TRBV20-1

CDR3: CASSFEAVGRGQETQYF
V: TRBV12-3/TRBV12-4

CDR3: CATGAGTYNEQYF
V: TRBV24-1

CDR3: CASRDGTVYNQPQHF
V: TRBV28

CDR3: CASSFPGLETQYF
V: TRBV12-3/TRBV12-4

CDR3: CASSRTQSGLAPYEQYF
V: TRBV5-1